Included here is one T cell receptor beta chain sequence, with context. This clonotype was detected many times. Which antigen it targets is not known. Base qualities are not provided; no much larger clone lies one nucleotide away. The data were obtained in a study of T cell repertoires in cytomegalovirus infection (dated by TCRdb to between 2018 and 2021). Context from the whole study: Peptide stimulations targeted recently identified HLA-C-restricted CMV epitopes, whose presentation resists viral immunomodulation, together with well-studied HLA-B-restricted epitopes. Because public TCR beta signatures pointed to carriage of CMV infection together with the matching HLA type, the HLA type of each donor mattered for the analysis. Paper-wide results and their limitations: In the ex vivo response, HLA-C-restricted CMV-specific TCR beta clonotypes were dominant, and in two of eight donors the single most frequent clonotype came from this HLA-C-restricted group. In both this cohort and an independent cohort of a few hundred donors, the cumulative frequency of public TCR beta family members distinguished carriers of CMV infection plus the relevant HLA type.

Interpreted using the paper, the treatment or condition label stands for: in vitro stimulation with specific CMV peptide epitopes to enrich CMV-specific T cells. TCRdb names Illumina HiSeq 1500 as the instrument used. In-frame beta chains were kept once TCRdb had trimmed the public reads at Q25 with fastp and called clones with MiXCR. Each record represents a unique CDR3 protein, reported with the most common genes and DNA among its rows. Within this sample are around 300,000 distinct CDR3 sequences, with 22% of them counted one time only. Roughly 19% of the sample is taken by the ten largest. The CDR3 has 15 amino acids, counting the end cysteine and phenylalanine. The read is trimmed to its CDR3 DNA, 45 bases read in frame from base 1. CDR1 and CDR2 were assigned from the germline V gene as SGHTA and FQGTGA. Ends trimmed: V by 6 bases, J by 4 bases; bases unmatched to a gene: 4.

Sequenced material: cultured PBMCs, taken from culture after CMV antigen stimulation. The receptor comes from a human donor in good health (CMV status not recorded). Some clones in this sample may be carry-over from other donors' samples. The chain joins TRBV7-3 to TRBJ2-2, with 11 bases in between that match TRBD1. The DNA sequence is as follows: TGTGCCAGCAGTTGGACAGGGGGCTTCACCGGGGAGCTGTTTTTT. This is translated as CASSWTGGFTGELFF.